This TCR beta chain was identified during a study of T-cell reconstitution after alpha-beta-depleted transplantation in children. For TCRbeta, the library was prepared with unique molecular identifiers. TCRdb used MiXCR to reprocess the PCR reads, holding one entry per CDR3 protein. The sample lists fewer than 400,000 distinct CDR3 sequences, 20% occurring once. This clonotype turned up a few times. Sample: PBMCs from the stem cell graft donor, taken from the stem cell graft. This clonotype was obtained from a human donor who donated a stem cell graft to a child with acute myeloid leukemia.

The CDR3 DNA reads TGCGCCAGCAGCCAAGGCGGCAACAGTGGCGACTACACCTACAATGAGCAGTTCTTC. This encodes CASSQGGNSGDYTYNEQFF. The chain links TRBV4-1 to TRBJ2-1; a weak D match, TRBD2 (5 bases). CDR3 length: 19 amino acids. In germline, CDR1 is MGHRA, CDR2 YSYEKL. Trimming pared 1 base from V and 2 bases from J, leaving 21 bases between.